This T cell receptor beta chain was sequenced during a study of beta chain features in type 1 diabetes. Broader study findings: Shortening that was moderate but significant affected the TCRB CDR3s of Type 1 diabetes patients in all four CD4+ subsets. An over-representation of cells with high TCR expression could result from cDNA sequencing.

This CDR3 region has 16 residues. Germline V CDR1 and CDR2: SGHAT, FQNNGV. Between the trimmed V and J ends, which lost 5 bases and 2 bases, there was a span of 13 bases. Isolated RNA was reverse transcribed in full, so expressed TCRB transcripts were sequenced. Profiled with immunoSEQ multiplex PCR; TCRdb holds only in-frame clones, not every one. The sample records a few hundred thousand clones, 16% being singletons. In the case of this clone: As yet, its antigen is unknown.

The V and J genes are TRBV11-2 and TRBJ2-6; possibly TRBD1 for D (6 bases). What was sequenced was naive CD4+ T cells from blood. The TCR sequence derives from a man younger than 45 with type 1 diabetes. The DNA of the CDR3 is TGTGCCAGCAGCCACACAGGGATGACTGGGGCCAACGTCCTGACTTTC. Encoded protein: CASSHTGMTGANVLTF. The full variable domain, its missing parts supplied by reference TRBV11-2 and TRBJ2-6, is EAGVAQSPRYKIIEKRQSVAFWCNPISGHATLYWYQQILGQGPKLLIQFQNNGVVDDSQLPKDRFSAERLKGVDSTLKIQPAKLEDSAVYLCASSHTGMTGANVLTFGAGSRLTVL.